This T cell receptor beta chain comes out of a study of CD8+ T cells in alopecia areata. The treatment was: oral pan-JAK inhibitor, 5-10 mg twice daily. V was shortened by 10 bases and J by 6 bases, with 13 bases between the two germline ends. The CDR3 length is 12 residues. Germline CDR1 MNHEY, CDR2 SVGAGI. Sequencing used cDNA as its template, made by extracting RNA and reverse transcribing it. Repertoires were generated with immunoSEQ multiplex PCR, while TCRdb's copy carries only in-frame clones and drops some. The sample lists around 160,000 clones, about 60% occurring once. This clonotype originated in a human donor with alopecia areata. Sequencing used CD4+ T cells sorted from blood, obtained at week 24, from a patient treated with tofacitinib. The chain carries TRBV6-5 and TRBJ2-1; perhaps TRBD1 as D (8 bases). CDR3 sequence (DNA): TGTGCCACACACAGGGGGGGCAATGAGCAGTTCTTC. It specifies CATHRGGNEQFF.